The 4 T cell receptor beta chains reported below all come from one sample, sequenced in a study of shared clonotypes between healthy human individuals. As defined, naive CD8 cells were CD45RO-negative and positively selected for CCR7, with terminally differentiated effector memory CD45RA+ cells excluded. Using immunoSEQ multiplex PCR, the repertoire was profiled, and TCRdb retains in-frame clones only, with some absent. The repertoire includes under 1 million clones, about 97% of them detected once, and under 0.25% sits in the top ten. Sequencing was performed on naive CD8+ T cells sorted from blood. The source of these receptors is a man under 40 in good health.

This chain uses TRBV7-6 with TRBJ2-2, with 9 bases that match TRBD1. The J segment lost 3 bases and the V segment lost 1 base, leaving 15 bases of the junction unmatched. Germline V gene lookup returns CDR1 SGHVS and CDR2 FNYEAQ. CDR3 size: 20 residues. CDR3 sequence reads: CASSLEVWVGQGIDTGELFF. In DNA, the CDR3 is TGTGCCAGCAGCTTAGAAGTATGGGTTGGACAGGGGATAGACACCGGGGAGCTGTTTTTT.

The CDR3 DNA is TGTGCCAGCAGCTTAGTGAAGAACTACGAGCAGTACTTC. Protein: CASSLVKNYEQYF. The gene calls are TRBV11-3 and TRBJ2-7; D unresolved. CDR3 size: 13 residues. From germline, CDR1 is SGHNT and CDR2 YENEEA. The V end was cut by 1 base, the J end by 3 bases, with 7 bases between.

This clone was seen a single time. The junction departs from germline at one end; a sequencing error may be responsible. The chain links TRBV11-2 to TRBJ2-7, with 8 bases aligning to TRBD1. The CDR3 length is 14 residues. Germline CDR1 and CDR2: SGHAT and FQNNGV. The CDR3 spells CASSLDRGGNEQYF. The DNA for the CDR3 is TGTGCCAGCAGCCTAGACAGGGGAGGCAACGAGCAGTACTTC. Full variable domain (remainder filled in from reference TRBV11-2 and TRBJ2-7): EAGVAQSPRYKIIEKRQSVAFWCNPISGHATLYWYQQILGQGPKLLIQFQNNGVVDDSQLPKDRFSAERLKGVDSTLKIQPAKLEDSAVYLCASSLDRGGNEQYFGPGTRLTVT.

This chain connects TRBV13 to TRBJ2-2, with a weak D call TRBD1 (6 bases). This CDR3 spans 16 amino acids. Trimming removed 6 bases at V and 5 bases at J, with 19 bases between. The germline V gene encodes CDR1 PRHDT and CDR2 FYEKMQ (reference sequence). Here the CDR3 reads CASRASDSGWTGELFF. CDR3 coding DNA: TGTGCCAGCAGAGCCTCGGACAGCGGCTGGACCGGGGAGCTGTTTTTT.